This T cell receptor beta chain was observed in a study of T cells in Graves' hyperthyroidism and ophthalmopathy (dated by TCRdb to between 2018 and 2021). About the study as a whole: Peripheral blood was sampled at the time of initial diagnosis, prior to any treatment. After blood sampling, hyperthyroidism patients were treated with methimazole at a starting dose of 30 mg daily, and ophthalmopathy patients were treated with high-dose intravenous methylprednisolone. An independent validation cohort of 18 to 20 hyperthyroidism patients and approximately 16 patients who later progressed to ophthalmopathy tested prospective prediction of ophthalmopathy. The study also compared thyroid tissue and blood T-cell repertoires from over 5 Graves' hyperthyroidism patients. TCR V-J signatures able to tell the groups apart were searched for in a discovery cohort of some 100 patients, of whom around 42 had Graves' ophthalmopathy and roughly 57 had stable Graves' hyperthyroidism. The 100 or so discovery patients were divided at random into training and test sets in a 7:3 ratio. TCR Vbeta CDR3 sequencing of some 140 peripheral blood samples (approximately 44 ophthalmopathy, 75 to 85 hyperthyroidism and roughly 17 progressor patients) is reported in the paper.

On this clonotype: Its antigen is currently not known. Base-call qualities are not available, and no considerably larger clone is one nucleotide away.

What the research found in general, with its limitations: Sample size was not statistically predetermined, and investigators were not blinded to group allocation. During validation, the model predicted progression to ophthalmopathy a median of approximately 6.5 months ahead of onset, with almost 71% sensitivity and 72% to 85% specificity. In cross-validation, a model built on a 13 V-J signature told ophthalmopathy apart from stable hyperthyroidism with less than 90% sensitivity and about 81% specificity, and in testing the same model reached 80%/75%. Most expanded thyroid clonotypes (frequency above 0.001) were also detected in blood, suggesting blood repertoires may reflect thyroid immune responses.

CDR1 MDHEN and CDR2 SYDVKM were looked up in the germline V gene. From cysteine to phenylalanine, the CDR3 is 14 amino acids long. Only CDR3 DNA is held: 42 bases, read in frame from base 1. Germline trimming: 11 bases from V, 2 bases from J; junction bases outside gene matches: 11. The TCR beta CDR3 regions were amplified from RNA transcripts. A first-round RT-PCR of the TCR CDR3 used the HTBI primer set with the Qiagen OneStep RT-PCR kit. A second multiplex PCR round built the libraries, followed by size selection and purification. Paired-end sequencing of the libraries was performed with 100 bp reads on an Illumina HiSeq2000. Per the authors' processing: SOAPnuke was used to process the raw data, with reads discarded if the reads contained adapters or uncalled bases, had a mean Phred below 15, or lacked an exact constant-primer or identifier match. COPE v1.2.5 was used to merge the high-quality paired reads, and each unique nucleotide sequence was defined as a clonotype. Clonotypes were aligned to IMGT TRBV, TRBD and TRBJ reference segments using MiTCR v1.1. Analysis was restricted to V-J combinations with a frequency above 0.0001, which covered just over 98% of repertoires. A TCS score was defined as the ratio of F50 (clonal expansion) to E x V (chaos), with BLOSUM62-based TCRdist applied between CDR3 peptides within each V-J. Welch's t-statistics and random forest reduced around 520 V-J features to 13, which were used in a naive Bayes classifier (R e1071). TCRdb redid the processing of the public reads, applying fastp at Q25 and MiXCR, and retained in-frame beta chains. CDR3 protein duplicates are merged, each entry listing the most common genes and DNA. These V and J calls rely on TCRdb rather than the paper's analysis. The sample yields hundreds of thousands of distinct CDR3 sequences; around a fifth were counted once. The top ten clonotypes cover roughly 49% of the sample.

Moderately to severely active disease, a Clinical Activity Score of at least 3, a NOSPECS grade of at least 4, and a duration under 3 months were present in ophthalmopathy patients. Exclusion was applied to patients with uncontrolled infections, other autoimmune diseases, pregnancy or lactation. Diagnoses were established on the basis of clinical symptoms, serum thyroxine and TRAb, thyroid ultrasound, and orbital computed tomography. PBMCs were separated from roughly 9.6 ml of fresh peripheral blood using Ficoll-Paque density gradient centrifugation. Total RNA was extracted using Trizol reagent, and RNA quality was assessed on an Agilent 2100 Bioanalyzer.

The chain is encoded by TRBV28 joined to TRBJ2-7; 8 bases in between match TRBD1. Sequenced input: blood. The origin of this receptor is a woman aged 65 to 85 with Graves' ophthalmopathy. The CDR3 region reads CAGTAGTGTYEQYF. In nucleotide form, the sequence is TGTGCCGGCACCGCCGGGACAGGAACCTACGAGCAGTACTTC. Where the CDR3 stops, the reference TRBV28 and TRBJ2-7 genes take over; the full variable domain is DVKVTQSSRYLVKRTGEKVFLECVQDMDHENMFWYRQDPGLGLRLIYFSYDVKMKEKGDIPEGYSVSREKKERFSLILESASTNQTSMYLCAGTAGTGTYEQYFGPGTRLTVT.